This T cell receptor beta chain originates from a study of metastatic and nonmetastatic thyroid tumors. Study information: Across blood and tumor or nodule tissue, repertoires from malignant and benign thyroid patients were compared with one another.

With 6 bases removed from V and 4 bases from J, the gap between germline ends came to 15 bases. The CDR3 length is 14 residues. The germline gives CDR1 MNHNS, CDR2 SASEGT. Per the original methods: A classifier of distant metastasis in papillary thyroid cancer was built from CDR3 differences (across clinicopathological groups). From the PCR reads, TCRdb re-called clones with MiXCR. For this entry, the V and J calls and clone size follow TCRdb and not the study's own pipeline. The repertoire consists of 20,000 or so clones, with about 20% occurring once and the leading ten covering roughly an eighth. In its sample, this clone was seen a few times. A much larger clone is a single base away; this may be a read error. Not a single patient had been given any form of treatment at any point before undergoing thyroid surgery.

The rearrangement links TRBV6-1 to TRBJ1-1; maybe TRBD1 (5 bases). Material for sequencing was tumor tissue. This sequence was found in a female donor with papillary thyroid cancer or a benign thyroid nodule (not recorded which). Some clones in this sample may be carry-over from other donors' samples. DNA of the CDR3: TGTGCCAGCAGGCCAGGGCTGACAGTCACTGAAGCTTTCTTT. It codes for CASRPGLTVTEAFF.